This TCR beta chain was observed in a study of T cell responses to AZD1222 COVID-19 vaccine. The length of the CDR3 is 14 residues. The V end was cut by 2 bases, the J end by 8 bases, with 12 bases between. Germline V lookup: CDR1 SNHLY, CDR2 FYNNEI. Repertoires were generated with immunoSEQ multiplex PCR, while TCRdb's copy carries only in-frame clones and drops some. The sample holds more than 95,000 clones, around 85% seen once. Study-wide results and limits: Spike-wide vaccine-associated CD4 TCRs dominated at 160-218 and 743-854.

Note on this clone: The antigen is not known.

This clonotype was sampled from an adult who received the AZD1222 COVID-19 vaccine. V gene TRBV2 combines with J gene TRBJ1-4; D not certain. The source material was peripheral blood, sampled 28 days after the second AZD1222 dose. CDR3 region: CASSERRASEKLFF. The CDR3 DNA sequence: TGTGCCAGCAGTGAAAGAAGGGCCTCCGAAAAACTGTTTTTT.